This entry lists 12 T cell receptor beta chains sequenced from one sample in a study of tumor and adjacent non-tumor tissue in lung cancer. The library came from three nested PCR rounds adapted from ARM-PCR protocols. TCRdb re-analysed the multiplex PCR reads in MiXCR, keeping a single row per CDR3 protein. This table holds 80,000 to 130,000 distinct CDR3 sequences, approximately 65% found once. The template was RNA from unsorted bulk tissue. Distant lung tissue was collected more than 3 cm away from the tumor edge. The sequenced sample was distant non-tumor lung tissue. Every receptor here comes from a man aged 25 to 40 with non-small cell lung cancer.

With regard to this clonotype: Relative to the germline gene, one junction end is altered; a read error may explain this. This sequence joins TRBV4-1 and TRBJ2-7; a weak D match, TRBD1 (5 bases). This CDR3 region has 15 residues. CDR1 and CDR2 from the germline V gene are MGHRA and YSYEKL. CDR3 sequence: CASSQGPGSSYEHYF. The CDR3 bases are TGCGCCAGCAGCCAAGGCCCAGGGTCATCCTACGAGCATTACTTC.

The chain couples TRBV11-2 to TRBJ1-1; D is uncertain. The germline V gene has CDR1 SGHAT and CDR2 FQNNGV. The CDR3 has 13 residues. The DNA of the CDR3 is TGTGCTATCAGCTTAGCTCAGTACACTGAAGCTTTCTTT. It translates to CAISLAQYTEAFF.

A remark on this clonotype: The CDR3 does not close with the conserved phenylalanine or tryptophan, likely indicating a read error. CDR3 sequence: CASSKQGDYEILFL. The CDR3 bases are TGCGCCAGCAGCAAACAGGGGGACTATGAAATACTGTTTTTA. The gene calls are TRBV5-1 and TRBJ1-4; TRBD1 matches 8 bases. CDR1 and CDR2 from the germline V gene are SGHRS and YFSETQ. The CDR3 consists of 14 residues.

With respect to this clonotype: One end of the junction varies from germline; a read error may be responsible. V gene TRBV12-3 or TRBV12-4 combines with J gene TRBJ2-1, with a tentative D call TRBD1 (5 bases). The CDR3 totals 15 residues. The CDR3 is CGSNSQGSSYNEQFF. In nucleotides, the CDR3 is TGTGGCAGCAATTCCCAGGGATCCTCCTACAATGAGCAGTTCTTC.

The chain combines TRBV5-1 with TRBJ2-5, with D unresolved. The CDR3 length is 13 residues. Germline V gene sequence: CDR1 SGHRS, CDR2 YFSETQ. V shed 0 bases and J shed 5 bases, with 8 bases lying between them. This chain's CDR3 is CASSLGAHETQYF. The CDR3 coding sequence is TGCGCCAGCAGCTTGGGGGCCCATGAGACCCAGTACTTC.

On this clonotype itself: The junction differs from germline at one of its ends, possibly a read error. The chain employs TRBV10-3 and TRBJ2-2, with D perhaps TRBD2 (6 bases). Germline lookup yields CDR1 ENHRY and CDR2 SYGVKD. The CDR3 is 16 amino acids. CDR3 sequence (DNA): TGTGTCATCAGTAAGAAAGGAGGGGACTTAGGAGGGGAGCTGTTTTTT. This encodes CVISKKGGDLGGELFF.

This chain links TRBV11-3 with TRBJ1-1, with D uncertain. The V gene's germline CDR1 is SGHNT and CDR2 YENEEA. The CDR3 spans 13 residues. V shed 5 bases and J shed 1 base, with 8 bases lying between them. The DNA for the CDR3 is TGTGCCAGCAGCACACACCAGAACACTGAAGCTTTCTTT. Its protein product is CASSTHQNTEAFF.

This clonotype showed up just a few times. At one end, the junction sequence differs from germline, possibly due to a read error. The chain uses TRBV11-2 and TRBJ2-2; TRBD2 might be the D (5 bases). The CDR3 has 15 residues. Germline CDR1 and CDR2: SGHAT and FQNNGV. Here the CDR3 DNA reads TGTGCCAGCAGGTTAGGCGGGCTGAACACCGGGGAGCTATTTTTT. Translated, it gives CASRLGGLNTGELFF.

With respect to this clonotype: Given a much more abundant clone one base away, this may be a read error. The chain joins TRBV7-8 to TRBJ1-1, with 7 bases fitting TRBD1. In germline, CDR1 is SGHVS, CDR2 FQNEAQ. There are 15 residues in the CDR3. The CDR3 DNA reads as TGTGCCAGCAGCTTACCGGGACAGCCTTACACTAAAGCTTTCTTT. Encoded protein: CASSLPGQPYTKAFF.

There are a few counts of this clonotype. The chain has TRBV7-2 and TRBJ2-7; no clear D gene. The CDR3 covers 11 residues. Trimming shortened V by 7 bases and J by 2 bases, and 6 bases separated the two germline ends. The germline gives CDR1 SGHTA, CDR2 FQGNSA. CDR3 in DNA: TGTGCCAGCACCTCTCCCTACGAGCAGTACTTC. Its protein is CASTSPYEQYF. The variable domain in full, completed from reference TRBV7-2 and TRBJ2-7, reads GAGVSQSPSNKVTEKGKDVELRCDPISGHTALYWYRQSLGQGLEFLIYFQGNSAPDKSGLPSDRFSAERTGGSVSTLTIQRTQQEDSAVYLCASTSPYEQYFGPGTRLTVT.

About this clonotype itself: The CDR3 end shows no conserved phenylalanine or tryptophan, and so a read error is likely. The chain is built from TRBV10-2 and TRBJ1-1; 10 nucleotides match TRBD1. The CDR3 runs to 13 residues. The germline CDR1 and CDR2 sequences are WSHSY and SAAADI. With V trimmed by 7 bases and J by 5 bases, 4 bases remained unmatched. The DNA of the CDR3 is TGCGCCAGCACTGGACAGGGGGGAACTGAAGCTTTCCTT. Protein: CASTGQGGTEAFL.

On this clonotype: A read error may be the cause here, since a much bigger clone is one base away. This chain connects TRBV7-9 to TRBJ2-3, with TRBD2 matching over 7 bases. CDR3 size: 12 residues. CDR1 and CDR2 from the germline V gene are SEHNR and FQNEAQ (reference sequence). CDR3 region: CVINRGEDTQYF. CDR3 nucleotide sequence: TGTGTCATAAATCGGGGGGAAGATACGCAGTATTTT.